This TCR beta chain was sequenced during a study of blood T cell repertoires in COVID-19. About the study: The analysed material was cDNA or gDNA that came from T cells, B-cell-depleted T cells, or PBMCs.

The CDR3 is made up of 13 amino acids. In the authors' methods: Using reference gene primer amplification, nucleated cell counts were estimated. Sequencing was performed with immunoSEQ multiplex PCR; in TCRdb, only in-frame clones are kept and a portion is missing. The V and J calls and clone size are taken from that table; D and trimming were inferred from the DNA. The table lists 85,000 to 110,000 clones, about 91% of them singletons, with 3% to 3.5% in the top ten. V and J are TRBV21-1 and TRBJ2-7; TRBD2, the table's D call, lacks a check against the DNA. TRBV21-1 is classified as a pseudogene. The receptor was isolated from a human donor in a cohort sampled during active COVID-19. Specimen: peripheral blood. CDR3 sequence reads: CASSKSGAYEQYF. CDR3 sequence (DNA): TGTGCCAGCAGCAAATCGGGAGCCTACGAGCAGTACTTC.